A single sample gave rise to the 7 T cell receptor beta chains below, sequenced in a study of blood T cell repertoires in COVID-19. TCRdb's copy holds only in-frame clones and misses some; the assay was immunoSEQ multiplex PCR. The sample lists around 71,000 clones; about 86% were seen once. What was sequenced was peripheral blood. The receptor set was obtained from a man between 65 and 79 years old with acute or convalescent COVID-19.

The rearrangement links TRBV7-3 to TRBJ1-4; D possibly corresponds to TRBD1 (5 bases). The CDR3 totals 15 residues. Trimming left V 1 base short and J 2 bases short, with 8 bases between. CDR1 SGHTA and CDR2 FQGTGA come from the germline V gene. The CDR3 loop reads CASSLMGGTNEKLFF. The CDR3 DNA reads TGTGCCAGCAGCTTAATGGGGGGGACTAATGAAAAACTGTTTTTT.

This chain links TRBV5-6 with TRBJ1-1; D is perhaps TRBD1 (6 bases). From germline, CDR1 is SGHDT and CDR2 YYEEEE. Trimming took off 2 bases at V and 6 bases at J, with 11 bases between the two ends. The CDR3 spans 13 residues. The CDR3 bases are TGTGCCAGCAGCTTTACAGGGATGGCTGAAGCTTTCTTT. Translation gives CASSFTGMAEAFF. Full variable domain (missing parts from reference TRBV5-6 and TRBJ1-1): DAGVTQSPTHLIKTRGQQVTLRCSPKSGHDTVSWYQQALGQGPQFIFQYYEEEERQRGNFPDRFSGHQFPNYSSELNVNALLLGDSALYLCASSFTGMAEAFFGQGTRLTVV.

This clone was recorded only once. This sequence joins TRBV29-1 and TRBJ1-4; D possibly corresponds to TRBD1 (6 bases). The CDR3 length is 14 residues. Germline loops: CDR1 SQVTM, CDR2 ANQGSEA. With 4 bases removed from V and 12 bases from J, the gap between germline ends came to 21 bases. The CDR3 spells CSVVARGYGMELFF. In DNA form, the CDR3 reads TGCAGCGTTGTAGCCAGGGGATACGGTATGGAACTGTTTTTT.

J is TRBJ1-1 and V is TRBV7-8; 7 bases are shared with TRBD1. Germline V gives CDR1 SGHVS, CDR2 FQNEAQ. The CDR3 has 14 residues. Unmatched junction bases numbered 3, after V lost 5 bases and J lost 0 bases. CDR3 amino acids: CASSPGTVNTEAFF. CDR3 coding DNA: TGTGCCAGCAGCCCCGGGACAGTGAACACTGAAGCTTTCTTT.

J is TRBJ2-7 and V is TRBV5-4; the D gene is possibly TRBD2 (6 bases). V gave up 4 bases and J gave up 3 bases, with 17 bases separating them. Germline CDR1 is SGHNT and CDR2 is YYREEE (reference sequence). This CDR3 is 15 amino acids long. CDR3 sequence reads: CASSPPNGGNYEQYF. CDR3 bases: TGTGCCAGCAGCCCACCCAATGGCGGGAACTACGAGCAGTACTTC.

The CDR3 sequence is CASSPDRAGNTIYF. CDR3 bases: TGTGCCAGCTCACCAGACAGGGCTGGAAACACCATATATTTT. The chain recombines TRBV18 with TRBJ1-3; 7 bases align to TRBD1. Germline V lookup: CDR1 KGHSH, CDR2 LQKENI. V gave up 2 bases and J gave up 2 bases; unmatched junction bases: 0. CDR3 length: 14 residues.

The chain combines TRBV27 with TRBJ1-3; 7 bases map to TRBD1. The CDR3 consists of 13 residues. In germline, CDR1 is MNHEY, CDR2 SMNVEV (reference sequence). Trimming removed 5 bases from V and 4 bases from J; junction bases left unmatched: 2. The CDR3 reads CASSTGQGNTIYF. The CDR3 DNA follows: TGTGCCAGCAGTACGGGACAGGGAAACACCATATATTTT.